Below, 10 T cell receptor beta chains from the same sample are listed, as sequenced in a study of shared clonotypes between healthy human individuals (TCRdb year 2020). The method was the immunoSEQ multiplex PCR assay. Held by TCRdb, this immuneACCESS table contains in-frame sequences only and omits some clones. Under half of the omission traces to an unresolved V gene where checked; the cause of the rest is unknown. Across this sample there are approximately 980,000 clones, with over 60% seen only once. Nearly 1.5% of the sample is in the top ten clones. What was sequenced was memory CD4+ T cells sorted from blood. Explained via the paper, the cell subset or site label denotes: CD45RA-negative fraction. Source of these receptors: a man younger than 35 in good health.

This clone was seen only a few times. The chain joins TRBV6-1 to TRBJ1-2, with D tentatively TRBD1 (6 bases). Trimming left V 0 bases short and J 7 bases short, with 12 bases between. The CDR3 sequence is 14 residues long. Germline CDR1 and CDR2: MNHNS and SASEGT. The CDR3 DNA follows: TGTGCCAGCAGTGAAGCGGCAGGGGTTAGTGGCTACACCTTC. Its translation is CASSEAAGVSGYTF.

This clone was counted between two and nine times. This chain connects TRBV6-5 to TRBJ1-1; TRBD1 matches 7 bases. The CDR3 runs to 16 residues. With 4 bases clipped from V and 0 bases from J, the junction kept 8 bases outside the gene matches. Germline V gene lookup returns CDR1 MNHEY and CDR2 SVGAGI. CDR3 residues: CASSSHGTEMNTEAFF. For the CDR3, the DNA is TGTGCCAGCAGTTCCCACGGGACAGAAATGAACACTGAAGCTTTCTTT.

This chain uses TRBV6-1 with TRBJ2-1; D is possibly TRBD1 or TRBD2 (5 bases each). The CDR3 runs 12 residues. Germline V gives CDR1 MNHNS, CDR2 SASEGT. V lost 7 bases, J lost 12 bases, and 16 bases lay in between. CDR3 residues: CASKDVGTRQFF. The CDR3 DNA reads as TGTGCCAGCAAAGATGTCGGGACCAGGCAGTTCTTC.

The chain carries TRBV6-1 and TRBJ2-3; the match to TRBD2 covers 12 bases. Germline values: CDR1 MNHNS, CDR2 SASEGT. The CDR3 has 16 amino acids. V trimming: 0 bases; J trimming: 6 bases; junction bases outside the gene matches: 4. This CDR3 reads CASSEALTSGSDTQYF. CDR3 sequence (DNA): TGTGCCAGCAGTGAAGCACTGACTAGCGGGAGTGATACGCAGTATTTT.

This rearrangement joins TRBV11-2 to TRBJ2-7, with 8 bases fitting TRBD1. CDR3 length: 16 residues. The ends lost 4 bases at V and 5 bases at J; junction bases unmatched: 13. Germline V gene lookup returns CDR1 SGHAT and CDR2 FQNNGV. The CDR3: CASSSRTGTGSNEQYF. CDR3 sequence (DNA): TGTGCCAGCAGCTCCCGAACCGGGACAGGTAGTAACGAGCAGTACTTC.

The chain joins TRBV9 to TRBJ1-4; 8 nucleotides align to TRBD1. V gave up 4 bases and J gave up 3 bases; unmatched junction bases: 11. This CDR3 has 17 amino acids. Germline CDR1 SGDLS, CDR2 YYNGEE. CDR3 coding DNA: TGTGCCAGCAGCCGAAATGGACAGGGCACAGCTAATGAAAAACTGTTTTTT. Translated, it gives CASSRNGQGTANEKLFF.

A few counts support this clone. The J gene is TRBJ1-5, the V gene TRBV2; D is perhaps TRBD1 (6 bases). Germline CDR1 is SNHLY and CDR2 is FYNNEI. CDR3 length: 13 amino acids. V shed 6 bases and J shed 6 bases, with 12 bases lying between them. CDR3 sequence (DNA): TGTGCCAGCAGGACAGGCAAGAGTCAGCCCCAGCATTTT. Protein sequence: CASRTGKSQPQHF.

About this clone itself: A far larger clone lies a single base away; this is likely a read error. The same CDR3 is also encoded by other DNA sequences in this sample. This chain links TRBV30 with TRBJ2-5; D remains ambiguous. Judging by the DNA end, TRBJ2-7 fits better; the J call may be wrong. CDR1 GTSNPN and CDR2 SVGIG come from the germline V gene (reference sequence). The CDR3 runs to 12 residues. The CDR3, as DNA: TGTGCCTGGAGTGTACAAGGGAACGAGCAGTACTTC. Protein: CAWSVQGNEQYF.

The V and J genes are TRBV1 and TRBJ1-2; the table names TRBD1, a call not compared with the DNA. TRBV1 is given as a pseudogene. This CDR3 spans 11 amino acids. In DNA, the CDR3 is TGCACCATCCTAGGGGACTATGGCTACACCTTC. This sequence encodes CTILGDYGYTF.

CDR3 coding DNA: TGCGCCAGCAGCTTAAGAGGCCTGAACACTGAAGCTTTCTTT. Amino acid sequence: CASSLRGLNTEAFF. This sequence joins TRBV5-1 and TRBJ1-1; no clear D gene. The CDR3 runs 14 residues. Germline CDR1 reads SGHRS; CDR2 reads YFSETQ. V was cut by 2 bases and J by 0 bases, with 8 bases left in between.